This T cell receptor (beta chain) was documented in a study of CD8 T cells in Susac syndrome. An input of 0.5 to 1 ug of RNA was subjected to reverse transcription using random hexamers. Via MiXCR, TCRdb re-called the immunoSEQ multiplex PCR reads, giving one row per CDR3 protein. Of about 430,000 distinct CDR3 sequences listed, about 85% are singletons. With 0 bases removed from V and 3 bases from J, the gap between germline ends came to 12 bases. In germline, CDR1 is GTSNPN, CDR2 SVGIG (reference sequence). The CDR3 is 14 amino acids. TCR beta was sequenced from blood CD8+ and CD4+ T cells. The multiple sclerosis control group comprised treatment-naive patients with stable or active relapsing-remitting disease.

The genes are TRBV30 and TRBJ2-7; TRBD2 might be the D (6 bases). The specimen was CD8+ T cells from PBMCs. The sequence came from a human donor with multiple sclerosis. The chain's CDR3 is CAWSVPNGGYEQYF. DNA of the CDR3: TGTGCCTGGAGTGTGCCCAACGGGGGCTACGAGCAGTACTTC.